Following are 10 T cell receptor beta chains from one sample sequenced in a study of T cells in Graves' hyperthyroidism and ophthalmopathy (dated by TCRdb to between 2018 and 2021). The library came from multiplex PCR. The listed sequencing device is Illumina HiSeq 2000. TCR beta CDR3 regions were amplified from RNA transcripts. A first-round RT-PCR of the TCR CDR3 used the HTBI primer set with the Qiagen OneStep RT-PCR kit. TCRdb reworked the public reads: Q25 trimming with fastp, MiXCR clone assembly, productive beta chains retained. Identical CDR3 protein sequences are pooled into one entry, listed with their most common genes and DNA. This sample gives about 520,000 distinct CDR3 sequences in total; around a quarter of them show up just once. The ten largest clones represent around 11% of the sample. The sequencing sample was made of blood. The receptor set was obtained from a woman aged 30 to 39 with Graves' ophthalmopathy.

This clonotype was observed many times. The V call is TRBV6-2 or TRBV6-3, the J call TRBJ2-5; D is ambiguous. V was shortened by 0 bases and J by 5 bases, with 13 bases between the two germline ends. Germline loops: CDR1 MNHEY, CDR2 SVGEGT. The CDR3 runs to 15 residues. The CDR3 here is CASSYSSFPGETQYF. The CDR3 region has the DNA TGTGCCAGCAGTTACTCGAGTTTTCCTGGGGAGACCCAGTACTTC.

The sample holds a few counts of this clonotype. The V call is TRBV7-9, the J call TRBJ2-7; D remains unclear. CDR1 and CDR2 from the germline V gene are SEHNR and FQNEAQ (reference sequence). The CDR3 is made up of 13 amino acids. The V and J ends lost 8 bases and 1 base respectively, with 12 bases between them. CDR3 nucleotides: TGTGCCAGCGCGGACGGAACTTCCTACGAGCAGTACTTC. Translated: CASADGTSYEQYF.

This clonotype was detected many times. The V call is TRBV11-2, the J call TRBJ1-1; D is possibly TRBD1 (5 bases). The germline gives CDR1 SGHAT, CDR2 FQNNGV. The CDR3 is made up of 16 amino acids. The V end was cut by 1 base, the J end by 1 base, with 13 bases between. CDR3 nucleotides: TGTGCCAGCAGCTTAGGGGCTGGAGGGGAGAACACTGAAGCTTTCTTT. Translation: CASSLGAGGENTEAFF.

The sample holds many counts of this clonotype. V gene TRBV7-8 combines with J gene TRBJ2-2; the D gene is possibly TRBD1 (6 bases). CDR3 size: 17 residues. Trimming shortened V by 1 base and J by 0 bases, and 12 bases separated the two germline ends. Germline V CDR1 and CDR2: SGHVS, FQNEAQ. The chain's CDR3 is CASSLGYGGANTGELFF. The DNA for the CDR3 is TGTGCCAGCAGCTTAGGATATGGGGGCGCGAACACCGGGGAGCTGTTTTTT.

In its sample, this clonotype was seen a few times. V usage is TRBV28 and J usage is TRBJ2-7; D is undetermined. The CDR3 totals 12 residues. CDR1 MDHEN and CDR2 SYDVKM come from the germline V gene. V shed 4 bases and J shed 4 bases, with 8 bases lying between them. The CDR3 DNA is TGTGCCAGCAGTTCCCTATTATACGAGCAGTACTTC. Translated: CASSSLLYEQYF. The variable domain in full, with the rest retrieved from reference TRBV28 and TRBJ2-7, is DVKVTQSSRYLVKRTGEKVFLECVQDMDHENMFWYRQDPGLGLRLIYFSYDVKMKEKGDIPEGYSVSREKKERFSLILESASTNQTSMYLCASSSLLYEQYFGPGTRLTVT.

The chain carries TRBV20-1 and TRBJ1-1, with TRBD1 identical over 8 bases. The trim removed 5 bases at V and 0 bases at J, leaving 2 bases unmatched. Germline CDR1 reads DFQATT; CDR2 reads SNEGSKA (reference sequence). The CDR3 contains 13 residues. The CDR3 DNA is TGCAGTGCTCCGGACAGGGTGAACACTGAAGCTTTCTTT. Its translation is CSAPDRVNTEAFF.

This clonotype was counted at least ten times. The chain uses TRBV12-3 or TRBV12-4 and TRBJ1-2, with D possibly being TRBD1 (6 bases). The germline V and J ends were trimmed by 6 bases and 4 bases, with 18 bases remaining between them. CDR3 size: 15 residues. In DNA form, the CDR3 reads TGTGCCAGCAGACCTACCGAACAGGGACCCTATGGCTACACCTTC. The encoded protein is CASRPTEQGPYGYTF.

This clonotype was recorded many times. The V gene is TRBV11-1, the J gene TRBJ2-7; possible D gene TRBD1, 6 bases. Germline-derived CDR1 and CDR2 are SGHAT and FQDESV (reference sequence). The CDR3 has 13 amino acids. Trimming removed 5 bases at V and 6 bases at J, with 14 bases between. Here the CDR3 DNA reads TGTGCCAGCAGCCCACGACCCAGGGGCGAGCAGTACTTC. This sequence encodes CASSPRPRGEQYF.

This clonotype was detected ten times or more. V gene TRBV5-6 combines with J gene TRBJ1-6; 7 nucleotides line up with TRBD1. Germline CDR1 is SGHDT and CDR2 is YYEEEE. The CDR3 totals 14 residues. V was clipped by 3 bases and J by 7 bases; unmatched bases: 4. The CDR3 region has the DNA TGTGCCAGCAGCTGGGGGACAGCCAATTCACCCCTCCACTTT. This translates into CASSWGTANSPLHF.

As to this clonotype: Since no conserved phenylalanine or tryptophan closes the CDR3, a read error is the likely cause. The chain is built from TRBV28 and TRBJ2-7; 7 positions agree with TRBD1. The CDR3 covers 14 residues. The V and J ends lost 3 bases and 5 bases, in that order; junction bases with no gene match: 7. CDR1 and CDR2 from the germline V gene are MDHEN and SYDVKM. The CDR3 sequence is CASSFPHRGNEQYY. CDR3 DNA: TGTGCCAGCAGTTTTCCTCACAGGGGCAACGAGCAGTACTAC.